The 8 T cell receptor beta chains below all came from one sample that was sequenced in a study of CD8+CD57+ T cells in acquired aplastic anemia. Both TCR beta VDJ combination and CDR3 sequence profiling were carried out. Genomic DNA was the template for this profiling. In TCRdb, the reads were re-called with MiXCR into one record per CDR3 protein. Seen here are fewer than 150,000 distinct CDR3 sequences, 48% observed once, and the top ten hold roughly 2.5%. The sample consisted of sorted CD4+, CD8+, or CD8+CD57+ T cells (not recorded which) from PBMCs. These receptors were taken from a human donor in good health, serving as a control.

The table lists this clonotype with many counts. The chain carries TRBV7-7 and TRBJ1-2; no clear D gene. Germline V lookup: CDR1 SSHAT, CDR2 FNYEAQ (reference sequence). This CDR3 has 17 residues. The V gene lost 5 bases and the J gene lost 8 bases, with 27 bases spanning the gap. The CDR3 sequence is CASSPTVLKPPLRGYTF. The CDR3 coding sequence is TGTGCCAGCAGCCCCACCGTATTGAAGCCACCACTCCGGGGCTACACCTTC.

V gene TRBV5-1 combines with J gene TRBJ1-1; 11 bases align to TRBD1. This CDR3 is built from 15 residues. Germline V gene lookup returns CDR1 SGHRS and CDR2 YFSETQ. V gave up 4 bases and J gave up 1 base; unmatched junction bases: 3. In nucleotides, the CDR3 is TGCGCCAGCAGCGGACAGGGGGCAAGGAACACTGAAGCTTTCTTT. Translating it yields CASSGQGARNTEAFF.

This clonotype was recorded many times. The chain combines TRBV6-1 with TRBJ1-5, with D possibly being TRBD1 (5 bases). Trimming shortened V by 1 base and J by 5 bases, and 15 bases separated the two germline ends. The CDR3 is 16 residues long. Per germline, CDR1 MNHNS and CDR2 SASEGT. DNA for the CDR3: TGTGCCAGCAGTGAAGTAGCCGGGGGAGGGGATCAGCCCCAGCATTTT. Its translation is CASSEVAGGGDQPQHF.

Points on this clonotype: This may be a read error: a much more frequent sequence differs by one nucleotide. This chain connects TRBV5-1 to TRBJ2-2, with 7 bases matching TRBD1. The CDR3 is 16 amino acids. Germline lookup yields CDR1 SGHRS and CDR2 YFSETQ. V shed 4 bases and J 4 bases; nucleotides not matched to a gene: 10. The DNA for the CDR3 is TGCGCCAGCAGCGCGTTACAGGGGAGAGGCACCGGGGAGCTGTTTTTT. It specifies CASSALQGRGTGELFF.

Concerning this clonotype: A read error may explain this, as a much larger clone is one base away. The rearrangement uses TRBV5-5 and TRBJ1-3; a weak D match, TRBD1 (5 bases). Germline V gene data show CDR1 as SGHKS and CDR2 as YYEKEE (reference sequence). The CDR3 runs to 14 residues. The DNA of the CDR3 is TGTGCCAGCAGCCACGGGACGGCCGGAAACACCATATGTTTT. As protein: CASSHGTAGNTICF.

The J gene is TRBJ1-2, the V gene TRBV29-1, with TRBD1 identical over 12 bases. Germline V gives CDR1 SQVTM, CDR2 ANQGSEA. Losses at the gene ends were 7 bases for V and 4 bases for J; bases not matched to a gene: 10. The CDR3 runs 15 residues. The DNA of the CDR3 is TGCAGCGCTGCTCCGGGACAGGGGGCTAGCTATGGCTACACCTTC. Translating gives CSAAPGQGASYGYTF.

This clonotype was recorded many times. The CDR3 region is CASSEDRRAGYEQFF. The CDR3 nucleotides read TGTGCCAGCAGTGAAGATAGAAGGGCAGGGTATGAGCAGTTCTTC. This chain uses TRBV6-1 with TRBJ2-1, with a tentative D call TRBD1 (5 bases). This CDR3 is 15 amino acids long. Between the trimmed V and J ends, which lost 1 base and 8 bases, there was a span of 15 bases. CDR1 MNHNS and CDR2 SASEGT come from the germline V gene.

This clonotype has a count of ten or more. The chain has TRBV12-3 or TRBV12-4 and TRBJ1-2; D unresolved. Trimming took 2 bases from V and 7 from J, leaving 11 bases between them. The CDR3 length is 13 residues. The CDR3 region has the DNA TGTGCCAGCAGTTTACGGAGTTCTTCTGGCTACACCTTC. This sequence encodes CASSLRSSSGYTF.